This T cell receptor beta chain was documented in a study of T cells after yellow fever vaccination. The study's findings and limits: It was a small share of clonotypes that appeared in both CD4 and CD8 compartments.

TCRdb itself ran the 5' RACE reads through MiXCR, one entry per CDR3 protein. The sample lists around 320,000 distinct CDR3 sequences, about 10% occurring once. On this clonotype: Its antigen is as yet unknown.

Per the germline V gene, CDR1 is SGHKS and CDR2 is YYEKEE (reference sequence). J lost 3 bases, V lost 4 bases, and 6 bases had no gene match. This CDR3 has 17 residues. This TCR derives from a man between 18 and 29 years old who received the YFV17D yellow fever vaccine. The chain recombines TRBV5-5 with TRBJ2-2; 13 nucleotides agree with TRBD2. Sequenced here: CD4+ T cells sorted from PBMCs, sampled 45 days after the yellow fever booster vaccination. CDR3 region: CASSAGTSGDYTGELFF. The CDR3 bases are TGTGCCAGCAGCGCCGGGACTAGCGGGGACTACACCGGGGAGCTGTTTTTT. Supplemented by reference TRBV5-5 and TRBJ2-2, the full variable domain reads DAGVTQSPTHLIKTRGQQVTLRCSPISGHKSVSWYQQVLGQGPQFIFQYYEKEERGRGNFPDRFSARQFPNYSSELNVNALLLGDSALYLCASSAGTSGDYTGELFFGEGSRLTVL.